What follows are 20 T cell receptor beta chains derived from one specimen sequenced in a study of neoadjuvant anti-PD-1 for oral cavity cancer. Time point meaning: after neoadjuvant nivolumab, at surgical resection. Only in-frame clones appear in the TCRdb table, and some are missing; sequencing was by immunoSEQ multiplex PCR. The repertoire holds more than 25,000 clones, with about 80% as singletons. This specimen was PBMCs, taken after nivolumab (anti-PD-1) treatment. These receptors all stem from a person between 40 and 79 years old with oral cavity squamous cell carcinoma.

The table lists this clone with a count of one. The gene calls are TRBV19 and TRBJ1-1, with TRBD1 identical over 7 bases. Per the germline V gene, CDR1 is LNHDA and CDR2 is SQIVND (reference sequence). CDR3 length: 14 amino acids. Trimming removed 3 bases from V and 5 bases from J; junction bases left unmatched: 6. This CDR3 is CASSIARGNTEAFF. DNA of the CDR3: TGTGCCAGTAGTATCGCCAGGGGGAATACTGAAGCTTTCTTT.

The CDR3 region is CASSLGPGTGGLGYTF. The CDR3, as DNA: TGTGCCAGCAGCTTAGGCCCCGGGACAGGGGGTCTCGGCTACACCTTC. The chain recombines TRBV13 with TRBJ1-2; 11 bases fit TRBD1. The trim removed 0 bases at V and 8 bases at J, leaving 8 bases unmatched. Germline V lookup: CDR1 PRHDT, CDR2 FYEKMQ (reference sequence). The CDR3 runs to 16 residues.

V is TRBV7-8 and J is TRBJ2-5; the D gene could be TRBD1 or TRBD2 (5 bases each). The CDR3 consists of 16 residues. The V end lost 2 bases, the J end lost 3 bases, and 16 bases lay between the germline ends. The V gene's germline CDR1 is SGHVS and CDR2 FQNEAQ. The CDR3 DNA follows: TGTGCCAGCAGCTTACCCCGGGACCCCTGGGAAGAGACCCAGTACTTC. It encodes CASSLPRDPWEETQYF.

In its sample, this clone was seen once. The rearrangement uses TRBV7-9 and TRBJ2-5; TRBD1 agrees at 7 bases. Germline values: CDR1 SEHNR, CDR2 FQNEAQ (reference sequence). Germline trimming cut 5 bases from V and 0 bases from J; bases unmatched to any gene: 12. CDR3 length: 17 residues. The chain's CDR3 is CASSRRRGTDNQETQYF. The CDR3 DNA reads as TGTGCCAGCAGCCGCCGACGAGGGACAGACAACCAAGAGACCCAGTACTTC.

The genes are TRBV9 and TRBJ1-4, with TRBD1 as a possible D gene (6 bases). CDR1 and CDR2 (germline): SGDLS, YYNGEE. This CDR3 comprises 15 residues. V lost 6 bases and J 6 bases, leaving 18 bases between the germline ends. The CDR3 region is CASNPSGDYYEKLFF. For the CDR3, the DNA is TGTGCCAGCAACCCCTCAGGGGATTATTATGAAAAACTGTTTTTT.

CDR3 sequence (DNA): TGTGCCACCAGCAGAGGGACGGGGGCGTACAATGAGCAGTTCTTC. As protein: CATSRGTGAYNEQFF. V is TRBV15 and J is TRBJ2-1, with D possibly called TRBD1 or TRBD2 (6 bases each). V dropped 1 base and J dropped 4 bases, with 11 bases sitting between them. Germline V CDR1 and CDR2: LNHNV, YYDKDF (reference sequence). This CDR3 region has 15 residues.

The chain links TRBV19 to TRBJ2-2, with D unclear. Germline V gives CDR1 LNHDA, CDR2 SQIVND (reference sequence). V was clipped by 7 bases and J by 2 bases, with 11 bases between them. CDR3 length: 14 amino acids. This chain's CDR3 is CASMNNRNTGELFF. CDR3 coding DNA: TGTGCCAGTATGAATAACAGAAACACCGGGGAGCTGTTTTTT. The full variable domain, rest sourced from reference TRBV19 and TRBJ2-2, is DGGITQSPKYLFRKEGQNVTLSCEQNLNHDAMYWYRQDPGQGLRLIYYSQIVNDFQKGDIAEGYSVSREKKESFPLTVTSAQKNPTAFYLCASMNNRNTGELFFGEGSRLTVL.

This clone was detected only a few times. The chain links TRBV9 to TRBJ1-1; tentatively, D is TRBD1 (5 bases). Germline loops: CDR1 SGDLS, CDR2 YYNGEE. The CDR3 loop spans 15 amino acids. V dropped 3 bases and J dropped 2 bases, with 14 bases sitting between them. The CDR3 is CASSAVLGLNTEAFF. For the CDR3, the DNA is TGTGCCAGCAGCGCAGTACTGGGGCTAAACACTGAAGCTTTCTTT.

Only one count was recorded for this clone. This sequence joins TRBV6-1 and TRBJ2-6; D gene uncertain. Germline loops: CDR1 MNHNS, CDR2 SASEGT. The V and J ends lost 4 bases and 2 bases respectively, with 18 bases between them. The length of the CDR3 is 18 residues. CDR3 nucleotides: TGTGCCAGCAGTGGAGACCCACTGTTGAATGCTGGGGCCAACGTCCTGACTTTC. Its translation is CASSGDPLLNAGANVLTF.

In this sample, this clone turned up once. The V gene is TRBV5-1, the J gene TRBJ2-3; TRBD2 matches at 13 bases. The ends lost 4 bases at V and 3 bases at J; junction bases unmatched: 5. There are 16 residues in the CDR3. The germline V gene encodes CDR1 SGHRS and CDR2 YFSETQ. The CDR3 loop reads CASSGRTSGGTDTQYF. For the CDR3, the DNA is TGCGCCAGCAGCGGCCGGACTAGCGGGGGAACAGATACGCAGTATTTT. The variable domain in full, with the rest retrieved from reference TRBV5-1 and TRBJ2-3, is KAGVTQTPRYLIKTRGQQVTLSCSPISGHRSVSWYQQTPGQGLQFLFEYFSETQRNKGNFPGRFSGRQFSNSRSEMNVSTLELGDSALYLCASSGRTSGGTDTQYFGPGTRLTVL.

This clone was detected only a few times. The chain joins TRBV7-9 to TRBJ1-5; D not resolved. V lost 6 bases and J 6 bases, leaving 18 bases between the germline ends. Germline V CDR1 and CDR2: SEHNR, FQNEAQ (reference sequence). This CDR3 contains 15 residues. The DNA of the CDR3 is TGTGCCAGCAGTCCAAGCGGGGAGAAAGGTCAGCCCCAGCATTTT. It codes for CASSPSGEKGQPQHF.

The chain combines TRBV18 with TRBJ1-6; D ambiguous. This CDR3 comprises 17 residues. V was shortened by 1 base and J by 4 bases, with 14 bases between the two germline ends. Germline CDR1 and CDR2: KGHSH and LQKENI. CDR3 coding DNA: TGTGCCAGCTCACCACGAGACCGGGATTTTTATAATTCACCCCTCCACTTT. This codes for CASSPRDRDFYNSPLHF.

This clone appeared once. This chain uses TRBV7-8 with TRBJ1-1; D uncertain. Germline loops: CDR1 SGHVS, CDR2 FQNEAQ. The ends were cut back, 4 bases at V and 7 bases at J, with 10 bases in the middle. CDR3 length: 12 residues. CDR3 in amino acids: CASSSRDFEAFF. In nucleotides, the CDR3 is TGTGCCAGCAGCTCGCGGGATTTTGAAGCTTTCTTT.

This clone was seen just once. The J gene is TRBJ2-1, the V gene TRBV25-1; tentatively, D is TRBD1 (5 bases). Trimming took off 2 bases at V and 8 bases at J, with 10 bases between the two ends. There are 13 residues in the CDR3. The germline V gene has CDR1 MGHDK and CDR2 SYGVNS. The CDR3 loop reads CASSEQGGDEQFF. CDR3 coding DNA: TGTGCCAGCAGTGAACAGGGCGGCGATGAGCAGTTCTTC.

The rearrangement joins TRBV29-1 to TRBJ1-2, with D maybe TRBD1 (5 bases). The germline V gene encodes CDR1 SQVTM and CDR2 ANQGSEA. The CDR3 contains 12 residues. Between the trimmed V and J ends, which lost 4 bases and 4 bases, there was a span of 10 bases. CDR3 in DNA: TGCAGCGTTGGTGACAGACTCTATGGCTACACCTTC. It specifies CSVGDRLYGYTF.

The table lists this clone with a count of one. Its ends do not fully match the called genes, so a read error is possible. V gene TRBV13 combines with J gene TRBJ2-2; 8 bases are shared with TRBD1. CDR3 size: 15 residues. Germline V gene data show CDR1 as PRHDT and CDR2 as FYEKMQ (reference sequence). The CDR3 here is CASSIGQGATGELFF. DNA of the CDR3: TGTGCCAGCAGCATAGGACAGGGTGCCACCGGGGAGCTGTTTTTT.

This sequence joins TRBV7-9 and TRBJ2-7; D not certain. The V end lost 2 bases, the J end lost 4 bases, and 12 bases lay between the germline ends. There are 14 residues in the CDR3. The germline V gene encodes CDR1 SEHNR and CDR2 FQNEAQ (reference sequence). CDR3 DNA sequence: TGTGCCAGCAGCTTATTCGGATACGAGTACGAGCAGTACTTC. This translates into CASSLFGYEYEQYF.

The chain carries TRBV11-2 and TRBJ1-2; possible D gene TRBD1, 6 bases. The length of the CDR3 is 14 residues. Germline CDR1 SGHAT, CDR2 FQNNGV. V shed 3 bases and J shed 3 bases, with 11 bases lying between them. CDR3 region: CASSFTGTDYGYTF. CDR3 DNA: TGTGCCAGCAGCTTTACAGGGACGGACTATGGCTACACCTTC.

This clone was recorded once. The CDR3 loop is CASTPEGNTEAFF. CDR3 coding DNA: TGTGCCAGTACGCCCGAGGGGAACACTGAAGCTTTCTTT. The rearrangement joins TRBV19 to TRBJ1-1; no clear D. The CDR3 is made up of 13 amino acids. V was pared by 7 bases and J by 1 base, with 10 bases between. Per the germline V gene, CDR1 is LNHDA and CDR2 is SQIVND (reference sequence).

This chain uses TRBV19 with TRBJ1-2, with no clear D. Germline-derived CDR1 and CDR2 are LNHDA and SQIVND (reference sequence). CDR3 length: 16 residues. The V and J ends lost 3 bases and 6 bases respectively, with 20 bases between them. As DNA, the CDR3 is TGTGCCAGTAGTATTCTAGGTTCAGGAGAAACCGATGGCTACACCTTC. Translated: CASSILGSGETDGYTF.